This T cell receptor (beta chain) stems from a study of T cells in localized non-small cell lung cancer. The CDR3 spans 12 residues. Trimming pared 3 bases from V and 1 base from J, leaving 5 bases between. Germline V gives CDR1 SQVTM, CDR2 ANQGSEA. A note on this clone: The antigen is unknown.

Generated by immunoSEQ multiplex PCR, the TCRdb table keeps only in-frame clones and is missing some. This repertoire shows some 1,600 clones, just over 35% found once; its top ten account for around 7%. General study findings and limits: Those with higher blood T cell density had longer overall survival. Peak T cell clonality was found in uninvolved adjacent lung, exceeding tumor. Within adjacent lung there appeared a median around 55 of the top 100 tumor clones.

The receptor was isolated from a female donor older than 55 with stage I lung adenocarcinoma. The rearrangement joins TRBV29-1 to TRBJ2-3; no clear D gene. The specimen comprised lung tumor tissue, sampled before any cancer treatment. CDR3 in amino acids: CSVDTGTDTQYF. The CDR3 DNA reads as TGCAGCGTTGACACAGGCACAGATACGCAGTATTTT.